The 22 T cell receptor beta chains given below trace back to one sample, sequenced in a study of identical twins. TCRdb re-derived calls from the 5' RACE reads in MiXCR, one entry per CDR3 protein. Among some 560,000 distinct CDR3 sequences listed, 7.5% to 10% were seen once. This sample was shared with a second study, whose subject was yellow fever vaccine responses in identical twins.

What was sequenced was PBMCs. The receptors shown here come from a woman aged 18-29 years in good health.

This clonotype has a handful of counts. This chain uses TRBV12-3 or TRBV12-4 with TRBJ2-7; no clear D gene. There are 13 residues in the CDR3. The V end lost 0 bases, the J end lost 4 bases, and 7 bases lay between the germline ends. In DNA, the CDR3 is TGTGCCAGCAGTTTAGCGGAGACGTACGAGCAGTACTTC. Protein sequence: CASSLAETYEQYF.

The V and J genes are TRBV7-2 and TRBJ2-1; the match to TRBD2 covers 9 bases. With V trimmed by 0 bases and J by 8 bases, 8 bases remained unmatched. CDR1 is SGHTA and CDR2 is FQGNSA in the germline V gene. The CDR3 length is 16 residues. The CDR3 spells CASSLAQSREGYEQFF. CDR3 sequence (DNA): TGTGCCAGCAGCTTAGCGCAATCGCGGGAGGGTTATGAGCAGTTCTTC.

The chain's CDR3 is CASSRPNTSGGVLEQFF. The CDR3 region has the DNA TGTGCCAGCAGCCGCCCTAATACTAGCGGGGGGGTCCTCGAGCAGTTCTTC. This chain links TRBV7-6 with TRBJ2-1; 13 bases align to TRBD2. Per germline, CDR1 SGHVS and CDR2 FNYEAQ. Losses at the gene ends were 5 bases for V and 10 bases for J; bases not matched to a gene: 14. The length of the CDR3 is 17 residues.

This clonotype was observed at least ten times. The gene calls are TRBV29-1 and TRBJ2-1, with TRBD2 matching 11 bases. The CDR3 has 14 residues. CDR1 is SQVTM and CDR2 is ANQGSEA in the germline V gene. V shed 6 bases, J shed 8 bases, and the junction held 9 bases outside the gene matches. CDR3 region: CSVETSGISDEQFF. CDR3 in DNA: TGCAGCGTCGAGACTAGCGGGATTAGCGATGAGCAGTTCTTC.

There are many counts of this clonotype. This rearrangement joins TRBV12-3 or TRBV12-4 to TRBJ2-1, with no clear D. The CDR3 has 14 amino acids. V shed 8 bases and J shed 0 bases, with 11 bases lying between them. CDR3 DNA: TGTGCCAGCGGCGGTCCGAGCTCCTACAATGAGCAGTTCTTC. Protein sequence: CASGGPSSYNEQFF.

This clonotype was recorded at least ten times. The chain recombines TRBV7-9 with TRBJ2-7, with D possibly being TRBD1 (5 bases). Trimming shortened V by 4 bases and J by 0 bases, and 16 bases separated the two germline ends. The CDR3 has 16 residues. CDR1 SEHNR and CDR2 FQNEAQ come from the germline V gene (reference sequence). The CDR3 coding sequence is TGTGCCAGCAGCTCCGTTGCGACAGTTCGCTCCTACGAGCAGTACTTC. It yields the protein CASSSVATVRSYEQYF.

This chain joins TRBV7-6 and TRBJ2-5, with D perhaps matching TRBD2 (5 bases). V was trimmed by 2 bases and J by 2 bases, leaving 15 bases between them. The CDR3 spans 16 residues. Germline V gene lookup returns CDR1 SGHVS and CDR2 FNYEAQ. The CDR3 is CASSLWNEGGQETQYF. CDR3 in DNA: TGTGCCAGCAGCTTATGGAATGAGGGCGGACAAGAGACCCAGTACTTC.

This clonotype was detected many times. An end of the junction does not agree with germline; a read error may underlie this. CDR3 sequence (DNA): TGTGCCAGCTCACCCGACGGGAGAGGCATAAGCTCGTCCTTC. Amino acid sequence: CASSPDGRGISSSF. The chain combines TRBV18 with TRBJ2-7; TRBD2 might be the D (6 bases). Germline CDR1 and CDR2: KGHSH and LQKENI. This CDR3 region has 14 residues.

Many counts were recorded for this clonotype. CDR3 sequence (DNA): TGCAGCGTTGACCGGGACAAAATTACGGGAGAGCAGTACTTC. This codes for CSVDRDKITGEQYF. The chain carries TRBV29-1 and TRBJ2-7; possibly TRBD1 for D (6 bases). The V and J ends lost 3 bases and 7 bases respectively, with 19 bases between them. Looked up from germline, CDR1 is SQVTM and CDR2 is ANQGSEA. The CDR3 extends over 14 amino acids.

In this sample, this clonotype turned up many times. V is TRBV6-5 and J is TRBJ2-5; D ambiguous. Trimming cost V 0 bases and J 5 bases, with 10 bases left between them. CDR3 length: 14 residues. Germline values: CDR1 MNHEY, CDR2 SVGAGI. The CDR3 here is CASSYSTLWETQYF. CDR3 in DNA: TGTGCCAGCAGTTACTCCACGCTATGGGAGACCCAGTACTTC.

This clonotype was seen a few times. The chain links TRBV25-1 to TRBJ2-7; D is ambiguous. Germline CDR1 and CDR2: MGHDK and SYGVNS. Trimming took 5 bases from V and 3 from J, leaving 11 bases between them. CDR3 length: 13 residues. The CDR3 protein is CASSRHEDYEQYF. The CDR3 region has the DNA TGTGCCAGCAGTCGACACGAGGACTACGAGCAGTACTTC.

J is TRBJ2-7 and V is TRBV5-4, with 8 positions matching TRBD1. CDR1 and CDR2 (germline): SGHNT, YYREEE (reference sequence). This CDR3 is built from 14 residues. V gave up 0 bases and J gave up 5 bases; unmatched junction bases: 4. The CDR3 DNA reads as TGTGCCAGCAGCTTGGAGGACAGGGAGGACGAGCAGTACTTC. It is translated as CASSLEDREDEQYF.

The chain combines TRBV7-2 with TRBJ2-1; TRBD2 agrees at 14 bases. The J segment lost 7 bases and the V segment lost 1 base, leaving 6 bases of the junction unmatched. The CDR3 runs to 17 residues. Per the germline V gene, CDR1 is SGHTA and CDR2 is FQGNSA. CDR3 in amino acids: CASSLGLAGGRRNEQFF. The CDR3 DNA reads TGTGCCAGCAGCTTAGGACTAGCGGGGGGGCGTAGGAATGAGCAGTTCTTC.

This clonotype was observed many times. The chain joins TRBV6-2 or TRBV6-3 to TRBJ2-7, with D possibly called TRBD1 or TRBD2 (5 bases each). Germline CDR1 reads MNHEY; CDR2 reads SVGEGT. V was trimmed by 4 bases and J by 0 bases, leaving 7 bases between them. The CDR3 loop spans 13 amino acids. CDR3 residues: CASSSGASYEQYF. Written as DNA, the CDR3 is TGTGCCAGCAGTTCCGGGGCCTCCTACGAGCAGTACTTC.

This clonotype came up many times. The chain is built from TRBV2 and TRBJ2-1, with D hard to call. CDR1 and CDR2 (germline): SNHLY, FYNNEI. This CDR3 region has 15 residues. V was cut by 1 base and J by 3 bases, with 10 bases left in between. The chain's CDR3 is CASSEGLSSYNEQFF. The DNA for the CDR3 is TGTGCCAGCAGTGAAGGGTTGTCTAGCTACAATGAGCAGTTCTTC.

This clonotype was picked up a small number of times. The chain joins TRBV7-9 to TRBJ2-7, with D maybe TRBD1 (6 bases). Trimming cost V 4 bases and J 2 bases, with 12 bases left between them. The germline CDR1 and CDR2 sequences are SEHNR and FQNEAQ (reference sequence). The CDR3 has 14 amino acids. CDR3 protein: CASSSRDKPYEQYF. DNA for the CDR3: TGTGCCAGCAGCTCCCGGGACAAACCCTACGAGCAGTACTTC.

This clonotype was detected only a few times. This chain uses TRBV5-1 with TRBJ2-1; D unresolved. Germline V gene sequence: CDR1 SGHRS, CDR2 YFSETQ. CDR3 length equals 15 residues. V was cut by 4 bases and J by 7 bases, with 18 bases left in between. Here the CDR3 reads CASSPPGRPENEQFF. The CDR3 DNA sequence: TGCGCCAGCAGCCCGCCCGGGCGGCCCGAAAATGAGCAGTTCTTC.

In its sample, this clonotype was seen many times. The V gene is TRBV4-3, the J gene TRBJ2-3, with 7 bases matching TRBD2. Per the germline V gene, CDR1 is LGHNA and CDR2 is YSLEER. The V segment lost 0 bases and the J segment 0 bases; nucleotides outside the gene matches: 12. CDR3 size: 19 residues. Here the CDR3 reads CASSQEPAGVRYSTDTQYF. As DNA, the CDR3 is TGCGCCAGCAGCCAAGAACCTGCGGGAGTCCGTTATAGCACAGATACGCAGTATTTT.

In this sample, this clonotype turned up many times. The chain carries TRBV21-1 and TRBJ2-4; the D call in the table, TRBD1, was not verified against the DNA. TRBV21-1 is an annotated pseudogene. The CDR3 spans 17 residues. The CDR3 DNA reads as TGTGCCAGCAGCAAAGAGGGACAGCTCTTAGCCAAAAACATTCAGTACTTC. Protein sequence: CASSKEGQLLAKNIQYF.

Of note for this clonotype: Since a much larger clone is just one base distant, this may be a read error. The V and J genes are TRBV5-1 and TRBJ2-3; unclear D gene. Germline loops: CDR1 SGHRS, CDR2 YFSETQ. The CDR3 runs to 14 residues. V was trimmed by 5 bases and J by 2 bases, leaving 12 bases between them. The CDR3 is CASRSEHSTDTQYF. The CDR3 DNA reads as TGCGCCAGCAGATCGGAACATTCCACAGATACGCAGTATTTT.

This clonotype was detected many times. The chain employs TRBV6-2 or TRBV6-3 and TRBJ2-2, with D unclear. Germline assignment: CDR1 MNHEY and CDR2 SVGEGT. CDR3 length: 14 residues. Between the trimmed V and J ends, which lost 2 bases and 1 base, there was a span of 5 bases. This CDR3 is CASSYLLNTGELFF. The CDR3 bases are TGTGCCAGCAGTTACCTCCTGAACACCGGGGAGCTGTTTTTT.

V is TRBV19 and J is TRBJ2-3; 12 positions agree with TRBD1. CDR1 is LNHDA, CDR2 SQIVND, per germline (reference sequence). The trim removed 7 bases at V and 5 bases at J, leaving 7 bases unmatched. CDR3 size: 15 residues. CDR3 in DNA: TGTGCCAGTACCCAGGGACAGGGGGCCGGAGATACGCAGTATTTT. This gives the protein CASTQGQGAGDTQYF.